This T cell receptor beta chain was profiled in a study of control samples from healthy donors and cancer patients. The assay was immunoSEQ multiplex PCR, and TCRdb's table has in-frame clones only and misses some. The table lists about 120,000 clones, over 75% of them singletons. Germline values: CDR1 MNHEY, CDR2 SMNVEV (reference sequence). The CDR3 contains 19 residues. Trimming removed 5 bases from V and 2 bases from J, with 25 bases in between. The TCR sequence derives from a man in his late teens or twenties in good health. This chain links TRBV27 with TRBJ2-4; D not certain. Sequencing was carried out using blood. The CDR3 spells CASSPDRLVPQTSKNIQYF. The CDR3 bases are TGTGCCAGCAGTCCCGATAGGCTAGTTCCCCAAACATCCAAAAACATTCAGTACTTC.